The clone carrying this TCR beta chain was recorded only once. The CDR3 is 13 amino acids. Germline lookup yields CDR1 SGHDN and CDR2 FVKESK. V was shortened by 3 bases and J by 4 bases, with 7 bases between the two germline ends. These data are taken from a study of blood T cell repertoires in COVID-19. In the study overall: Specimens from acute and convalescent COVID-19 originated in the United States, Italy and Spain. T cells, B-cell-depleted T cells, or PBMCs supplied cDNA or gDNA.

As handled by the study authors: Amplifying reference gene primers gave estimates of nucleated cell counts. This table comes from immunoSEQ multiplex PCR, and its TCRdb copy is limited to in-frame clones, with some not included. The DNA was the basis for D and trimming; V, J and clone size are from that table. The table records 110,000 to 150,000 clones, 80% to 90% of them present only once. V and J are TRBV14 and TRBJ1-3; D not resolved. Specimen: peripheral blood. The source of this sequence is a man in his 60s with active or convalescent COVID-19. The CDR3 coding sequence is TGTGCCAGCAGCCAGGGCCTGGGAAACACCATATATTTT. Protein sequence: CASSQGLGNTIYF.